Listed below are T cell receptor beta chains from one sample, sequenced in a study of blood T cells in healthy people across ages. TCRdb reprocessed the 5' RACE reads with MiXCR, giving one entry per CDR3 protein. The sample records about 1.4 million distinct CDR3 sequences, approximately 59% being singletons. The sequencing input was blood. The receptors were sampled from a man between 18 and 35 years old in good health. CDR3s include the opening cysteine and the closing phenylalanine or tryptophan. The D gene is left open where the match is weak. Size tells how often a clone was seen (once, few, many) or the class of an expanded clone, and some rows leave it out.

d_call: .
clone_size: .
j_call: TRBJ1-2
v_call: TRBV9
cdr3_aa: CASQNTGGEGYTF
cdr3_nt: TGTGCCAGCCAAAATACGGGGGGAGAAGGCTACACCTTC

d_call: TRBD2
clone_size: once
j_call: TRBJ2-7
v_call: TRBV27
cdr3_aa: CASRALAGAYEQYF
cdr3_nt: TGTGCCAGCAGGGCCCTAGCGGGGGCCTACGAGCAGTACTTC

d_call: .
clone_size: few
j_call: TRBJ2-7
v_call: TRBV20-1
cdr3_aa: CSARRVGGTEQYF
cdr3_nt: TGCAGTGCGAGGCGGGTTGGTGGGACCGAGCAGTACTTC

d_call: TRBD2
clone_size: .
j_call: TRBJ2-1
v_call: TRBV6-5
cdr3_aa: CASSPSGRYPYNEQFF
cdr3_nt: TGTGCCAGCAGTCCTAGCGGGAGGTATCCCTACAATGAGCAGTTCTTC

d_call: .
clone_size: .
j_call: TRBJ2-3
v_call: TRBV24-1
cdr3_aa: CATSDFSGDTQYF
cdr3_nt: TGTGCCACCAGTGATTTTTCAGGAGATACGCAGTATTTT

d_call: .
clone_size: .
j_call: TRBJ1-2
v_call: TRBV4-2
cdr3_aa: CARSPPGPTYGYTF
cdr3_nt: TGTGCCAGAAGCCCGCCGGGACCGACCTATGGCTACACCTTC

d_call: TRBD2
clone_size: .
j_call: TRBJ2-4
v_call: TRBV5-1
cdr3_aa: CASSVRGTSPQAKNIQYF
cdr3_nt: TGCGCCAGCAGCGTTCGAGGGACTAGCCCCCAAGCCAAAAACATTCAGTACTTC

d_call: .
clone_size: .
j_call: TRBJ2-5
v_call: TRBV6-5
cdr3_aa: CATKEGLWETQYF
cdr3_nt: TGTGCCACCAAGGAGGGCCTCTGGGAGACCCAGTACTTC

d_call: TRBD2
clone_size: .
j_call: TRBJ2-7
v_call: TRBV20-1
cdr3_aa: CSASGGGTYEQYF
cdr3_nt: TGCAGTGCTAGTGGCGGGGGAACCTACGAGCAGTACTTC

d_call: TRBD2
clone_size: .
j_call: TRBJ2-7
v_call: TRBV5-1
cdr3_aa: CASSRVAGEAYEQYF
cdr3_nt: TGCGCCAGCTCGCGGGTAGCGGGAGAGGCCTACGAGCAGTACTTC

d_call: TRBD1
clone_size: few
j_call: TRBJ1-6
v_call: TRBV4-3
cdr3_aa: CASSPRGLGLSPLHF
cdr3_nt: TGCGCCAGCAGCCCCAGGGGGCTAGGGCTTTCACCCCTCCACTTT

d_call: TRBD2
clone_size: .
j_call: TRBJ2-7
v_call: TRBV7-9
cdr3_aa: CASSPGVAGYNEQYF
cdr3_nt: TGTGCCAGCAGCCCGGGTGTAGCGGGATACAATGAGCAGTACTTC

d_call: .
clone_size: .
j_call: TRBJ2-1
v_call: TRBV29-1
cdr3_aa: CSVEDKTTMVHIEQFF
cdr3_nt: TGCAGCGTTGAAGATAAGACGACAATGGTGCACATTGAGCAGTTCTTC

d_call: .
clone_size: .
j_call: TRBJ2-3
v_call: TRBV4-1
cdr3_aa: CASSHNAGGSTDTQYF
cdr3_nt: TGCGCCAGCAGCCATAACGCGGGCGGAAGCACAGATACGCAGTATTTT

d_call: .
clone_size: .
j_call: TRBJ1-6
v_call: TRBV20-1
cdr3_aa: CSASPVIGSPLHF
cdr3_nt: TGCAGTGCTAGCCCGGTCATCGGTTCACCCCTCCACTTT

d_call: TRBD2
clone_size: .
j_call: TRBJ2-5
v_call: TRBV20-1
cdr3_aa: CSDATGGGETQYF
cdr3_nt: TGCAGTGACGCGACGGGGGGAGGGGAGACCCAGTACTTC

d_call: .
clone_size: few
j_call: TRBJ2-7
v_call: TRBV2
cdr3_aa: CASSEDVLGEQYF
cdr3_nt: TGTGCCAGCAGTGAAGACGTGTTGGGCGAGCAGTACTTC

d_call: TRBD2
clone_size: few
j_call: TRBJ2-5
v_call: TRBV20-1
cdr3_aa: CSATARGALETQYF
cdr3_nt: TGCAGTGCTACAGCGCGGGGGGCGTTAGAGACCCAGTACTTC

d_call: TRBD2
clone_size: .
j_call: TRBJ2-1
v_call: TRBV3-1
cdr3_aa: CASSHGIAGVNEQFF
cdr3_nt: TGTGCCAGCAGCCACGGAATAGCGGGAGTTAATGAGCAGTTCTTC

d_call: .
clone_size: .
j_call: TRBJ2-7
v_call: TRBV2
cdr3_aa: CASSEDRVVNYEQYF
cdr3_nt: TGTGCCAGCAGTGAAGACAGGGTTGTCAACTACGAGCAGTACTTC

d_call: .
clone_size: .
j_call: TRBJ2-1
v_call: TRBV14
cdr3_aa: CASSPIWVEINEQFF
cdr3_nt: TGTGCCAGCAGCCCGATTTGGGTCGAGATAAATGAGCAGTTCTTC

d_call: TRBD2
clone_size: few
j_call: TRBJ2-3
v_call: TRBV28
cdr3_aa: CASSLFRLNKRGGRDTQYF
cdr3_nt: TGTGCCAGCAGTTTATTCAGGTTAAATAAGCGGGGGGGCCGAGATACGCAGTATTTT

d_call: TRBD2
clone_size: .
j_call: TRBJ2-1
v_call: TRBV20-1
cdr3_aa: CSARGSVTSVYNEQFF
cdr3_nt: TGCAGTGCTCGCGGTTCGGTGACTAGCGTCTACAATGAGCAGTTCTTC

d_call: .
clone_size: .
j_call: TRBJ2-1
v_call: TRBV12-3/TRBV12-4
cdr3_aa: CASSLLRESYNEQFF
cdr3_nt: TGTGCCAGCAGCCTACTAAGGGAGTCCTACAATGAGCAGTTCTTC

d_call: .
clone_size: .
j_call: TRBJ2-1
v_call: TRBV2
cdr3_aa: CASSEMTRKNGEQFF
cdr3_nt: TGTGCCAGCAGTGAGATGACCAGAAAGAATGGTGAGCAGTTCTTC

d_call: TRBD1
clone_size: .
j_call: TRBJ2-3
v_call: TRBV20-1
cdr3_aa: CSARWTGAGTGRTDTQYF
cdr3_nt: TGCAGTGCCCGTTGGACAGGGGCCGGGACTGGACGGACAGATACGCAGTATTTT

d_call: .
clone_size: .
j_call: TRBJ2-1
v_call: TRBV20-1
cdr3_aa: CSVTHNEQFF
cdr3_nt: TGCAGTGTTACCCACAATGAGCAGTTCTTC

d_call: .
clone_size: .
j_call: TRBJ1-2
v_call: TRBV7-2
cdr3_aa: CAISRQATNYGYTF
cdr3_nt: TGTGCCATCAGCCGACAGGCTACTAACTATGGCTACACCTTC

d_call: .
clone_size: few
j_call: TRBJ2-3
v_call: TRBV25-1
cdr3_aa: CASSEYIQDTQYF
cdr3_nt: TGTGCCAGCAGTGAATATATTCAAGATACGCAGTATTTT

d_call: .
clone_size: few
j_call: TRBJ2-5
v_call: TRBV4-1
cdr3_aa: CASSQVRTYQETQYF
cdr3_nt: TGCGCCAGCAGCCAAGTTCGGACGTACCAAGAGACCCAGTACTTC

d_call: TRBD1
clone_size: .
j_call: TRBJ1-5
v_call: TRBV20-1
cdr3_aa: CSARDTGGGHSNQPQHF
cdr3_nt: TGCAGTGCTAGAGATACAGGGGGCGGTCATAGCAATCAGCCCCAGCATTTT

d_call: .
clone_size: few
j_call: TRBJ1-2
v_call: TRBV5-1
cdr3_aa: CASSQAPGGRQINYGYTF
cdr3_nt: TGCGCCAGCAGCCAAGCACCGGGCGGACGACAGATCAACTATGGCTACACCTTC

d_call: .
clone_size: .
j_call: TRBJ2-3
v_call: TRBV6-2/TRBV6-3
cdr3_aa: CASSQIGEDTQYF
cdr3_nt: TGTGCCAGCAGTCAAATAGGCGAAGATACGCAGTATTTT

d_call: .
clone_size: .
j_call: TRBJ1-1
v_call: TRBV28
cdr3_aa: CASSLIGIPLNTEAFF
cdr3_nt: TGTGCCAGCAGTTTAATCGGGATCCCGCTGAACACTGAAGCTTTCTTT

d_call: TRBD1
clone_size: .
j_call: TRBJ2-5
v_call: TRBV7-9
cdr3_aa: CASSPGGGQVAETQYF
cdr3_nt: TGTGCCAGCAGCCCAGGGGGCGGTCAAGTTGCGGAGACCCAGTACTTC

d_call: TRBD1
clone_size: .
j_call: TRBJ1-2
v_call: TRBV6-5
cdr3_aa: CASRGGQGIRYGCTF
cdr3_nt: TGTGCCAGCAGAGGTGGACAGGGAATACGCTATGGCTGCACCTTC

d_call: .
clone_size: .
j_call: TRBJ2-2
v_call: TRBV29-1
cdr3_aa: CSVTTGGTGELFF
cdr3_nt: TGCAGCGTGACGACCGGGGGCACCGGGGAGCTGTTTTTT

d_call: .
clone_size: once
j_call: TRBJ1-5
v_call: TRBV29-1
cdr3_aa: CSGAAPRCQPQHF
cdr3_nt: TGCAGCGGTGCGGCCCCGAGATGTCAGCCCCAGCATTTT

d_call: .
clone_size: few
j_call: TRBJ2-7
v_call: TRBV7-2
cdr3_aa: CASSLVSGGLSYEQYF
cdr3_nt: TGTGCCAGCAGCTTAGTATCCGGGGGACTTTCCTACGAGCAGTACTTC

d_call: .
clone_size: .
j_call: TRBJ2-1
v_call: TRBV6-4
cdr3_aa: CASSPLGDNEQFF
cdr3_nt: TGTGCCAGCAGCCCCTTAGGCGACAATGAGCAGTTCTTC

d_call: .
clone_size: few
j_call: TRBJ1-4
v_call: TRBV6-5
cdr3_aa: CASSYGAEREKLFF
cdr3_nt: TGTGCCAGCAGTTACGGGGCCGAGCGGGAAAAACTGTTTTTT